One and the same sample provided the 18 T cell receptor beta chains below, sequenced in a study of shared clonotypes between healthy human individuals (dated by TCRdb to about 2020). Library method: the immunoSEQ multiplex PCR assay. The immuneACCESS repertoire file appears here via TCRdb, limited to in-frame rearrangements. These files lack a portion of the clones; in checked studies, under half of the deficit traces to unresolved V genes, and the cause of the others is not known. The sample has approximately 460,000 clones on record, approximately 71% of them singletons. Together, the top ten hold 12% of the sample. Source material: PBMCs. All receptors derive from a woman aged 40-49 years in good health. Some clones in this sample may be carry-over from other donors' samples.

The V and J genes are TRBV5-1 and TRBJ1-2; TRBD1 might be the D (6 bases). The V gene's germline CDR1 is SGHRS and CDR2 YFSETQ. This CDR3 has 15 residues. Trimming stripped 0 bases from V and 6 bases from J, with 15 bases between. The chain's CDR3 is CASSLGIGGRDGYTF. The CDR3 DNA is TGCGCCAGCAGCTTGGGGATTGGGGGCAGGGATGGCTACACCTTC. The full variable domain, in which reference TRBV5-1 and TRBJ1-2 provide the parts outside the CDR3, is KAGVTQTPRYLIKTRGQQVTLSCSPISGHRSVSWYQQTPGQGLQFLFEYFSETQRNKGNFPGRFSGRQFSNSRSEMNVSTLELGDSALYLCASSLGIGGRDGYTFGSGTRLTVV.

This chain links TRBV19 with TRBJ2-1; D is unclear. CDR1 is LNHDA, CDR2 SQIVND, per germline (reference sequence). This CDR3 has 16 residues. Deletions cut 2 bases from V and 0 bases from J, with 11 bases between. DNA of the CDR3: TGTGCCAGTAGTATAACCAGCGCAAGCTCCTACAATGAGCAGTTCTTC. Translation gives CASSITSASSYNEQFF.

The chain recombines TRBV5-4 with TRBJ2-1; D is undetermined. With 6 bases removed from V and 6 bases from J, the gap between germline ends came to 10 bases. Germline V gives CDR1 SGHNT, CDR2 YYREEE (reference sequence). The CDR3 contains 12 residues. CDR3: CASTDTTNEQFF. In nucleotides, the CDR3 is TGTGCCAGCACAGACACCACCAATGAGCAGTTCTTC.

Points on this clone: This likely came from a read error, as a far larger clone is one base away. The chain links TRBV29-1 to TRBJ1-1; a weak D match, TRBD1 (5 bases). Looked up from germline, CDR1 is SQVTM and CDR2 is ANQGSEA. Trimming shortened V by 4 bases and J by 4 bases, and 13 bases separated the two germline ends. The CDR3 has 13 amino acids. CDR3 DNA sequence: TGCAGCGTTGGACGGGGGTTAGGCACTGAAGCTTTCTTT. Translation: CSVGRGLGTEAFF.

The V and J genes are TRBV11-3 and TRBJ2-5, with 10 bases lining up with TRBD2. The V gene end was trimmed by 1 base and the J gene end by 1 base; junction bases not matched to a gene: 3. The CDR3 runs 16 residues. Germline CDR1 reads SGHNT; CDR2 reads YENEEA. This chain's CDR3 is CASSLGASGSQETQYF. In nucleotides, the CDR3 is TGTGCCAGCAGCTTAGGGGCTAGCGGGAGCCAAGAGACCCAGTACTTC.

V usage is TRBV5-1 and J usage is TRBJ1-3; the D gene is possibly TRBD1 (5 bases). V gave up 0 bases and J gave up 4 bases, with 11 bases separating them. CDR1 is SGHRS, CDR2 YFSETQ, per germline. This CDR3 contains 15 residues. CDR3: CASSLDGGFGNTIYF. The CDR3 DNA sequence: TGCGCCAGCAGCTTGGATGGGGGATTCGGAAACACCATATATTTT.

The CDR3 loop reads CASSPLASSYENEQYF. The CDR3, as DNA: TGTGCCAGCTCACCACTGGCTAGCTCATATGAGAACGAGCAGTACTTC. V gene TRBV18 combines with J gene TRBJ2-7; D is possibly TRBD2 (5 bases). V gave up 1 base and J gave up 5 bases, with 18 bases separating them. CDR3 length: 16 amino acids. Germline values: CDR1 KGHSH, CDR2 LQKENI.

Turning to this clone: A read error likely explains this, since a far larger clone differs by one base. Other DNA sequences within the sample encode an identical CDR3. The V gene is TRBV30, the J gene TRBJ2-2; possibly TRBD1 or TRBD2 for D (6 bases each). The CDR3 extends over 14 amino acids. Germline V gene sequence: CDR1 GTSNPN, CDR2 SVGIG (reference sequence). Trimming took off 3 bases at V and 5 bases at J, with 13 bases between the two ends. The CDR3 region has the DNA TGTGCCTGGAGGAGGGGGGCGCGGACCGGGGAGCTGTTTTTT. Amino acids: CAWRRGARTGELFF.

V is TRBV7-9 and J is TRBJ1-5; D is perhaps TRBD1 (6 bases). Germline V lookup: CDR1 SEHNR, CDR2 FQNEAQ (reference sequence). This CDR3 is built from 13 residues. Trimming took 5 bases from V and 6 from J, leaving 11 bases between them. The CDR3: CASSVTGGQPQHF. The CDR3 DNA is TGTGCCAGCAGCGTGACAGGAGGTCAGCCCCAGCATTTT.

This clone was seen once. With a far larger clone one base away, a read error is the likely cause. The same CDR3 arises from other DNA sequences in this sample as well. This rearrangement joins TRBV30 to TRBJ1-1; possibly TRBD1 for D (5 bases). This CDR3 has 13 residues. Germline V lookup: CDR1 GTSNPN, CDR2 SVGIG (reference sequence). The CDR3 loop is CAWISGEVTEAFF. CDR3 nucleotide sequence: TGCGCCTGGATTTCGGGGGAGGTCACTGAAGCTTTCTTT.

The chain couples TRBV7-9 to TRBJ2-3; D may be TRBD2 (5 bases). V lost 5 bases and J 3 bases, leaving 15 bases between the germline ends. CDR1 and CDR2 (germline): SEHNR, FQNEAQ (reference sequence). The CDR3 spans 15 residues. The CDR3 DNA reads TGTGCCAGCAGCCGTAGGAGTCCGGGGACAGATACGCAGTATTTT. Translated: CASSRRSPGTDTQYF. Full variable domain (outside the CDR3, taken from reference TRBV7-9 and TRBJ2-3): DTGVSQNPRHKITKRGQNVTFRCDPISEHNRLYWYRQTLGQGPEFLTYFQNEAQLEKSRLLSDRFSAERPKGSFSTLEIQRTEQGDSAMYLCASSRRSPGTDTQYFGPGTRLTVL.

V gene TRBV7-9 combines with J gene TRBJ2-7; TRBD2 matches at 14 bases. CDR3 length equals 19 residues. V lost 5 bases and J lost 1; bases outside the gene matches: 13. Germline CDR1 is SEHNR and CDR2 is FQNEAQ (reference sequence). CDR3 sequence reads: CASSLGAGTSGRVSYEQYF. The CDR3 DNA reads TGTGCCAGCAGCCTAGGGGCCGGGACTAGCGGGAGAGTATCCTACGAGCAGTACTTC.

In regard to this clone: The same CDR3 arises from other DNA sequences in this sample as well. This chain connects TRBV28 to TRBJ2-1; 12 bases align to TRBD2. J was trimmed by 7 bases and V by 2 bases; bases with no gene match: 3. The CDR3 extends over 15 amino acids. Germline-derived CDR1 and CDR2 are MDHEN and SYDVKM. In DNA, the CDR3 is TGTGCCAGCAGTTTAGAACTAGCGGGAGGAAATGAGCAGTTCTTC. It is translated as CASSLELAGGNEQFF.

This chain uses TRBV5-1 with TRBJ2-2; D unclear. The germline CDR1 and CDR2 sequences are SGHRS and YFSETQ. Trimming removed 4 bases from V and 2 bases from J, with 6 bases in between. CDR3 length equals 13 residues. The CDR3 nucleotides are TGCGCCAGCAGCAACATAAACACCGGGGAGCTGTTTTTT. It yields the protein CASSNINTGELFF.

A note on this clone: A much larger clone is a single base away; this may be a read error. This sample includes further DNA sequences coding for the same CDR3. This chain links TRBV5-1 with TRBJ1-2; 11 bases fit TRBD1. This CDR3 spans 15 amino acids. CDR1 and CDR2 (germline): SGHRS, YFSETQ. Trimming took 0 bases from V and 4 from J; bases not matched to a gene: 2. This CDR3 is CASSLGTGGAYGYTF. The DNA for the CDR3 is TGCGCCAGCAGCTTGGGGACAGGGGGCGCCTATGGCTACACCTTC.

Comment on this clone: This CDR3 is also generated by other DNA sequences in the sample. The chain links TRBV18 to TRBJ2-7; D gene unclear. CDR3 length: 12 residues. The germline gives CDR1 KGHSH, CDR2 LQKENI. V was cut by 3 bases and J by 7 bases, with 10 bases left in between. CDR3 sequence reads: CASSPTTPEQYF. The CDR3 bases are TGTGCCAGCTCACCGACGACACCAGAGCAGTACTTC.

Concerning this clone: A far larger clone is a single base away, which makes a read error likely. Distinct nucleotide sequences in the sample also encode this CDR3. The J gene is TRBJ2-7, the V gene TRBV5-1; D perhaps matches TRBD2 (6 bases). The CDR3 contains 13 residues. CDR1 and CDR2 from the germline V gene are SGHRS and YFSETQ. For the CDR3, the DNA is TGTGCCAGCATGCTGCGGGGTGGCTACGAGCAGTACTTC. Translated, it gives CASMLRGGYEQYF.

J is TRBJ2-3 and V is TRBV7-2; D remains unclear. CDR1 and CDR2 from the germline V gene are SGHTA and FQGNSA. This CDR3 spans 12 amino acids. The ends were cut back, 7 bases at V and 4 bases at J, with 9 bases in the middle. The DNA of the CDR3 is TGTGCCAGCACGACACGGGCAGATACGCAGTATTTT. It is translated as CASTTRADTQYF.